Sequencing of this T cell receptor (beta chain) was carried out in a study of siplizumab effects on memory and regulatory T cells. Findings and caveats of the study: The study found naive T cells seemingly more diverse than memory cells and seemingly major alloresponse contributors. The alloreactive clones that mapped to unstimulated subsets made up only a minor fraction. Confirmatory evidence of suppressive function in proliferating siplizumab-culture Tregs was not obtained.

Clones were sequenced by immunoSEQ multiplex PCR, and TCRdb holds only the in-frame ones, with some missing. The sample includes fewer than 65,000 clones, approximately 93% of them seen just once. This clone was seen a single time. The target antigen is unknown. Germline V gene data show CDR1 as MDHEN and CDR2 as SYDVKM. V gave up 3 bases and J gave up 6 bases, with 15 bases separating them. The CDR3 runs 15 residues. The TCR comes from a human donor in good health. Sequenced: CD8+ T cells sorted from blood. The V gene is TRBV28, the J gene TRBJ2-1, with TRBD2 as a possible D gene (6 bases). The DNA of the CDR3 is TGTGCCAGCAGTTTCCTACTAGCTAAGCCCAATGAGCAGTTCTTC. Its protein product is CASSFLLAKPNEQFF.